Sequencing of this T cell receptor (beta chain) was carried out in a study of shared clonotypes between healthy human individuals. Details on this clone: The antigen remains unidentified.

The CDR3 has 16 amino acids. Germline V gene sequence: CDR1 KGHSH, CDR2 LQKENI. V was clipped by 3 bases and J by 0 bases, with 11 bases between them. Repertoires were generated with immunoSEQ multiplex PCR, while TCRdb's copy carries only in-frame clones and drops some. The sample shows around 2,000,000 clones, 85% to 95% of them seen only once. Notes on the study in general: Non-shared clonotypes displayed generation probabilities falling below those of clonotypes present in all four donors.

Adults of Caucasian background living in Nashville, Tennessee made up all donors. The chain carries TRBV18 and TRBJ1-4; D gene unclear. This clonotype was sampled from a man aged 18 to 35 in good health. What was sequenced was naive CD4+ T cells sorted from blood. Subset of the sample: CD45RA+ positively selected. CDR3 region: CASSPQVGATNEKLFF. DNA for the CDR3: TGTGCCAGCTCACCCCAAGTCGGCGCAACTAATGAAAAACTGTTTTTT.